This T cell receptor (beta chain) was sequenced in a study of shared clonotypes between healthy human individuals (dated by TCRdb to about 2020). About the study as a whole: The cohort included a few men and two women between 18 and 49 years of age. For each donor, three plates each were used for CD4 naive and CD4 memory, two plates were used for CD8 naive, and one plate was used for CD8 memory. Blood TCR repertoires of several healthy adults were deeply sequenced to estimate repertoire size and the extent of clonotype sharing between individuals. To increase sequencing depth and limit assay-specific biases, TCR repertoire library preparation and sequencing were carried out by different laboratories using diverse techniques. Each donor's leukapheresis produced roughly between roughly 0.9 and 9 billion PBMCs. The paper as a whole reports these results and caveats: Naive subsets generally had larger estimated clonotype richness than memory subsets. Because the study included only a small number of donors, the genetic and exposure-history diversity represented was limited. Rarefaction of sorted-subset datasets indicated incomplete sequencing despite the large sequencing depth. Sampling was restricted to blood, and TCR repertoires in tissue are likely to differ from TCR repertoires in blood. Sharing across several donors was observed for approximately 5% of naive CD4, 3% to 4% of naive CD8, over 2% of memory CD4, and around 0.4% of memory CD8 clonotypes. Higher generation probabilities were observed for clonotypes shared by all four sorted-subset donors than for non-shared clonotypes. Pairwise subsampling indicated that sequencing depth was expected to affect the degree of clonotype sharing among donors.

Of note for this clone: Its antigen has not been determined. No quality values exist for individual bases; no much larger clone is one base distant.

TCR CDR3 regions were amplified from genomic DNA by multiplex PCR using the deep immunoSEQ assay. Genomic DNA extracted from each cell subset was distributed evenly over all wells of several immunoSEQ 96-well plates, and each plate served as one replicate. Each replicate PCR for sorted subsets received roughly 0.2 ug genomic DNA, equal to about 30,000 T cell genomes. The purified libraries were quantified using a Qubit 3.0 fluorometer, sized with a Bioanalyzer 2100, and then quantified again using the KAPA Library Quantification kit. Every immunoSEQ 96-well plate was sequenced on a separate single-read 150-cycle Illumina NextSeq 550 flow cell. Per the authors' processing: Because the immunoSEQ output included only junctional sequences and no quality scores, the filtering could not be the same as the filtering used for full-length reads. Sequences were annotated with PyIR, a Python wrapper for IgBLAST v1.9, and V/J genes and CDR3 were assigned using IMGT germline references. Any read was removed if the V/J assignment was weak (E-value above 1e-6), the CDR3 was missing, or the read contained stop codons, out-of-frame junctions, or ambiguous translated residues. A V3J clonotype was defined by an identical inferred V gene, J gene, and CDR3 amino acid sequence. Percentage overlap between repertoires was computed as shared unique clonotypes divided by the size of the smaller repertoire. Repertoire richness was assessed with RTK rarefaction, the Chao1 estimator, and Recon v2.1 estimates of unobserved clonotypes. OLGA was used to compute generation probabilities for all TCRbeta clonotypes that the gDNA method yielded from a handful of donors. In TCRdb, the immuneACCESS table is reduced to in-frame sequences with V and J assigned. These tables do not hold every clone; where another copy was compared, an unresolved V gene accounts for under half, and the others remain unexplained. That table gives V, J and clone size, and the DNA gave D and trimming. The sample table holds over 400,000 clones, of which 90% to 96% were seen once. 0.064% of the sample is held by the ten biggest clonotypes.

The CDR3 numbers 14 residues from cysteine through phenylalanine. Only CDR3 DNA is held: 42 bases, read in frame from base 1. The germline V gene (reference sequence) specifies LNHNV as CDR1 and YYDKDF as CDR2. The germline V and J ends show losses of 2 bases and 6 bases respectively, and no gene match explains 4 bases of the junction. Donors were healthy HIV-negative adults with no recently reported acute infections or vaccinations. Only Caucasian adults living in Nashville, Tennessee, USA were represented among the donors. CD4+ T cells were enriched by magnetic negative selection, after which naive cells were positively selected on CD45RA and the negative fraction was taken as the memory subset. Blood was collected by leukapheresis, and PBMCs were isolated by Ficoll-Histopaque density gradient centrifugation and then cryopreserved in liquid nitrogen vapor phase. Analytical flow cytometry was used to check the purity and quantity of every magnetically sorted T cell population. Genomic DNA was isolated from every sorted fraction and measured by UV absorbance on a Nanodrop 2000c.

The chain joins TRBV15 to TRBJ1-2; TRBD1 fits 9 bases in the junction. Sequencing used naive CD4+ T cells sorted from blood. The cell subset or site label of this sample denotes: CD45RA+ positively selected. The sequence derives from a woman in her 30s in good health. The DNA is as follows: TGTGCCACCAGCAGATACCGGACAGGGGATGGCTACACCTTC. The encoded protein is CATSRYRTGDGYTF.